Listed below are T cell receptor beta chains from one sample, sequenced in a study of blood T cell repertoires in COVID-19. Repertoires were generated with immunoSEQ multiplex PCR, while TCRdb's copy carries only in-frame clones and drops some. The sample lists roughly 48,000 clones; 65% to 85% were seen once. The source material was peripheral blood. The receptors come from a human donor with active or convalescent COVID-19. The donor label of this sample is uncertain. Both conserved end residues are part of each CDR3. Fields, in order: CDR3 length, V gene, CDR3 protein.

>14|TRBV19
CASEAGEAKNIQYF
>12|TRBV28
CASSWARGELFF
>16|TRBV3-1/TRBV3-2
CASSQWTGPLTGELFF
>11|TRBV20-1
CSANRESIQYF
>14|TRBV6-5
CASSYRGIGEKLFF
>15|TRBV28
CASSAKGGSNQPQHF
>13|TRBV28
CASRSPGGDGYTF
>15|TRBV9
CATSHGQGPADTQYF
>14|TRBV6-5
CASSTRGRDTEAFF
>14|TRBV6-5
CASIAAHGANVLTF
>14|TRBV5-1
CASRLQGMNTEAFF
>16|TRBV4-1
CASSQQETGNQETQYF
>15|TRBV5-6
CASSWPGQRAYEQYF
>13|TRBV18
CASSPPYRDTQYF
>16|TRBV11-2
CASSLGLAGPRNEQFF
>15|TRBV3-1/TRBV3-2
CASSQDQGARDGYTF
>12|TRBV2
CASSEALLGYTF
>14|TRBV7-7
CASSQGPGQESQYF
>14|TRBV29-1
CSVARESIAETQYF
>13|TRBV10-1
CASSRGLNTEAFF
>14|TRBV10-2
CASSKGRGQETQYF
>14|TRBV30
CAWSVIAGRAEAFF
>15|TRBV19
CASSLSGGRNYEQYF
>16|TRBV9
CASSANLGGAADTQYF
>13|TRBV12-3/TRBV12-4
CASSSGQTYEQYF
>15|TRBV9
CASSSTGGPGDTQYF
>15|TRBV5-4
CASSLAGFYNSPLHF
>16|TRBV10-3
CAIMAFGTGNNYGYTF
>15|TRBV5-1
CASSFGGSSTDTQYF
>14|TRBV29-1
CSVAGYPSYNEQFF
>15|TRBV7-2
CASSLESSGRNEQFF
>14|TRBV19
CASSGQGAGQPQHF
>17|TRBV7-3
CASSLTGGGFSYNEQFF
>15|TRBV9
CASSVAAGGRYEQYF
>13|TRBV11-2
CASSLGGYYGYTF
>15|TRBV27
CASSRAPRQNEKLFF